Below, 29 T cell receptor beta chains from the same sample are listed, as sequenced in a study of cytomegalovirus exposure and HLA in healthy donors. The study ran its PCR with 60 Vbeta and 13 Jbeta primers. Clones were read by immunoSEQ multiplex PCR, and TCRdb kept only the in-frame ones, dropping some. The table has approximately 80,000 clones, approximately 74% seen once; the top ten hold around 24%. Material: PBMCs. The source of these receptors is a man aged 30 to 39 in good health and CMV-seropositive.

This clone occurred a few times. J is TRBJ2-7 and V is TRBV5-1; TRBD2 matches 7 bases. The V segment lost 1 base and the J segment 0 bases; nucleotides outside the gene matches: 4. CDR3 length: 15 amino acids. CDR1 is SGHRS, CDR2 YFSETQ, per germline. The CDR3 DNA sequence: TGCGCCAGCAGCTTGACTAGCGCCAGCTCCTACGAGCAGTACTTC. Amino acid sequence: CASSLTSASSYEQYF.

The CDR3 reads CASSYGGESRFGYTF. CDR3 DNA sequence: TGTGCCAGCAGTTACGGTGGGGAGTCCAGATTTGGCTACACCTTC. This chain links TRBV6-5 with TRBJ1-2; D not certain. Trimming removed 2 bases from V and 7 bases from J, with 17 bases in between. This CDR3 is 15 amino acids long. The germline V gene encodes CDR1 MNHEY and CDR2 SVGAGI.

The chain recombines TRBV9 with TRBJ2-1, with 7 positions matching TRBD2. Per the germline V gene, CDR1 is SGDLS and CDR2 is YYNGEE. The CDR3 consists of 13 residues. With 4 bases clipped from V and 7 bases from J, the junction kept 5 bases outside the gene matches. CDR3 in amino acids: CASSLSGTNEQFF. CDR3 in DNA: TGTGCCAGCAGCCTAAGCGGGACGAATGAGCAGTTCTTC.

J is TRBJ2-5 and V is TRBV19, with TRBD2 matching over 7 bases. The V segment lost 4 bases and the J segment 1 base; nucleotides outside the gene matches: 6. The V gene's germline CDR1 is LNHDA and CDR2 SQIVND (reference sequence). The CDR3 has 15 amino acids. The CDR3 region has the DNA TGTGCCAGTAGTAGGGGGGGACTGCCCCAAGAGACCCAGTACTTC. Protein: CASSRGGLPQETQYF. The whole variable domain, filled in from reference TRBV19 and TRBJ2-5, reads DGGITQSPKYLFRKEGQNVTLSCEQNLNHDAMYWYRQDPGQGLRLIYYSQIVNDFQKGDIAEGYSVSREKKESFPLTVTSAQKNPTAFYLCASSRGGLPQETQYFGPGTRLLVL.

Only one count was recorded for this clone. The chain recombines TRBV6-1 with TRBJ2-7; possibly TRBD2 for D (7 bases). Trimming removed 0 bases from V and 4 bases from J, with 13 bases in between. The V gene's germline CDR1 is MNHNS and CDR2 SASEGT. The CDR3 runs 15 residues. The DNA of the CDR3 is TGTGCCAGCAGTGAAGCGCGGGGGCATTTTTACGAGCAGTACTTC. As protein: CASSEARGHFYEQYF.

This clone was observed a few times. The V gene is TRBV19, the J gene TRBJ1-1; D call uncertain. V was trimmed by 3 bases and J by 1 base, leaving 12 bases between them. This CDR3 comprises 15 residues. Germline lookup yields CDR1 LNHDA and CDR2 SQIVND (reference sequence). The CDR3 region has the DNA TGTGCCAGTAGTATCGGTTGGGCGGGGAACACTGAAGCTTTCTTT. Translated, it gives CASSIGWAGNTEAFF.

This clone has only a few counts. V usage is TRBV5-1 and J usage is TRBJ2-5; the match to TRBD2 covers 11 bases. The CDR3 spans 16 residues. Germline assignment: CDR1 SGHRS and CDR2 YFSETQ. Unmatched junction bases numbered 3, after V lost 0 bases and J lost 2 bases. In DNA, the CDR3 is TGCGCCAGCAGCTTGGGCGGGACTAGCGGACAAGAGACCCAGTACTTC. Protein product: CASSLGGTSGQETQYF.

The chain combines TRBV7-2 with TRBJ2-7; 7 bases agree with TRBD2. Looked up from germline, CDR1 is SGHTA and CDR2 is FQGNSA. The CDR3 length is 16 residues. With V trimmed by 1 base and J by 6 bases, 12 bases remained unmatched. Written as DNA, the CDR3 is TGTGCCAGCAGCTTAGGTGGGAGGGATACCACGTCCGAGCAGTACTTC. Protein sequence: CASSLGGRDTTSEQYF.

V is TRBV15 and J is TRBJ2-3; no clear D gene. V was clipped by 3 bases and J by 1 base, with 11 bases between them. This CDR3 region has 15 residues. Germline V gene data show CDR1 as LNHNV and CDR2 as YYDKDF (reference sequence). CDR3 sequence reads: CATSSFRQGTDTQYF. The CDR3 DNA sequence: TGTGCCACCAGCAGCTTTCGGCAGGGCACAGATACGCAGTATTTT.

The chain couples TRBV20-1 to TRBJ2-5; no firm D call. In germline, CDR1 is DFQATT, CDR2 SNEGSKA (reference sequence). Trimming took 6 bases from V and 4 from J, leaving 3 bases between them. The CDR3 loop spans 9 amino acids. The CDR3 sequence is CSARETQYF. The CDR3 region has the DNA TGCAGTGCCCGAGAGACCCAGTACTTC.

This sequence joins TRBV4-2 and TRBJ1-1, with D maybe TRBD1 (5 bases). The CDR3 totals 18 residues. Germline CDR1 and CDR2: LGHNA and YNFKEQ. V was shortened by 0 bases and J by 5 bases, with 22 bases between the two germline ends. In DNA, the CDR3 is TGTGCCAGCAGCCAAGATCTGTCCGCGGGGGTGCGGAGAACTGAAGCTTTCTTT. It translates to CASSQDLSAGVRRTEAFF.

The chain carries TRBV7-6 and TRBJ1-2, with 8 bases that match TRBD1. The germline CDR1 and CDR2 sequences are SGHVS and FNYEAQ. This CDR3 is built from 14 residues. V lost 3 bases to trimming and J lost 2 bases; unmatched junction nucleotides: 2. The CDR3 DNA is TGTGCCAGCAGCTTCGGGACAGGCAACTATGGCTACACCTTC. Translation gives CASSFGTGNYGYTF.

The chain has TRBV19 and TRBJ2-3; the D gene is possibly TRBD1 (5 bases). In germline, CDR1 is LNHDA, CDR2 SQIVND (reference sequence). The CDR3 loop spans 15 amino acids. The V and J ends lost 5 bases and 6 bases respectively, with 18 bases between them. CDR3 sequence: CASSPGHLGADTQYF. The CDR3 coding sequence is TGTGCCAGTAGTCCCGGACATCTTGGGGCGGATACGCAGTATTTT.

This clone showed up just a few times. This chain connects TRBV4-3 to TRBJ2-1; weak D call: TRBD1 (5 bases). The CDR3 is 14 residues long. Germline-derived CDR1 and CDR2 are LGHNA and YSLEER. Trimming cost V 1 base and J 10 bases, with 14 bases left between them. CDR3 amino acids: CASSQARGGDEQFF. The CDR3 region has the DNA TGCGCCAGCAGCCAAGCTAGGGGCGGAGACGAGCAGTTCTTC.

The rearrangement links TRBV28 to TRBJ1-2; D call uncertain. Per the germline V gene, CDR1 is MDHEN and CDR2 is SYDVKM. Trimming removed 6 bases at V and 2 bases at J, with 10 bases between. CDR3 length: 13 amino acids. As DNA, the CDR3 is TGTGCCAGCAGGATGACCGGGAACTATGGCTACACCTTC. This gives the protein CASRMTGNYGYTF.

CDR3 nucleotide sequence: TGTGCCAGCAGGCCCACAGGGGACAGCTATGGCTACACCTTC. This translates into CASRPTGDSYGYTF. The rearrangement links TRBV6-1 to TRBJ1-2; the match to TRBD1 covers 7 bases. The CDR3 has 14 residues. CDR1 and CDR2 from the germline V gene are MNHNS and SASEGT. Trimming at V came to 6 bases and at J to 4 bases, leaving 8 bases not matched to a gene.

The chain carries TRBV9 and TRBJ1-4; no definite D call. The V and J ends lost 0 bases and 7 bases respectively, with 10 bases between them. CDR3 length: 14 amino acids. Germline V gives CDR1 SGDLS, CDR2 YYNGEE. The chain's CDR3 is CASSVAPHSEKLFF. CDR3 sequence (DNA): TGTGCCAGCAGCGTAGCCCCGCACAGTGAAAAACTGTTTTTT. The variable domain in full, with the rest retrieved from reference TRBV9 and TRBJ1-4, is DSGVTQTPKHLITATGQRVTLRCSPRSGDLSVYWYQQSLDQGLQFLIQYYNGEERAKGNILERFSAQQFPDLHSELNLSSLELGDSALYFCASSVAPHSEKLFFGSGTQLSVL.

The V and J genes are TRBV7-2 and TRBJ2-3, with D uncertain. V was shortened by 4 bases and J by 14 bases, with 13 bases between the two germline ends. The CDR3 totals 11 residues. Germline-derived CDR1 and CDR2 are SGHTA and FQGNSA. The DNA of the CDR3 is TGTGCCAGCAGCTCCGTCCCCGTACTGTATTTT. Protein product: CASSSVPVLYF.

The V and J genes are TRBV19 and TRBJ1-1; 7 nucleotides line up with TRBD1. CDR3 size: 15 residues. Looked up from germline, CDR1 is LNHDA and CDR2 is SQIVND (reference sequence). V was pared by 3 bases and J by 6 bases, with 10 bases of the junction left unmatched. In nucleotides, the CDR3 is TGTGCCAGTAGTATGACGGGGAAAGGGACAGCTGAAGCTTTCTTT. Its translation: CASSMTGKGTAEAFF.

The rearrangement links TRBV5-6 to TRBJ1-5; D may be TRBD1 (5 bases). V was pared by 5 bases and J by 1 base, with 13 bases between. Germline CDR1 and CDR2: SGHDT and YYEEEE. The CDR3 length is 15 residues. In DNA, the CDR3 is TGTGCCAGCAGTTTAGGGGTGGGCAGCAATCAGCCCCAGCATTTT. Amino acids: CASSLGVGSNQPQHF.

V and J are TRBV9 and TRBJ2-1; 12 bases match TRBD2. CDR1 SGDLS and CDR2 YYNGEE come from the germline V gene. V trimming: 4 bases; J trimming: 6 bases; junction bases outside the gene matches: 8. The length of the CDR3 is 16 residues. The CDR3 nucleotides read TGTGCCAGCAGCTCCCGGACTAGCGGGACCCGCAATGAGCAGTTCTTC. It specifies CASSSRTSGTRNEQFF.

The V and J genes are TRBV9 and TRBJ2-7; D unresolved. V was clipped by 3 bases and J by 3 bases, with 10 bases between them. Per germline, CDR1 SGDLS and CDR2 YYNGEE. This CDR3 contains 13 residues. CDR3 sequence reads: CASSAGSGYEQYF. The DNA for the CDR3 is TGTGCCAGCAGCGCCGGATCAGGCTACGAGCAGTACTTC.

The rearrangement joins TRBV6-5 to TRBJ2-7, with D unclear. Germline V gene lookup returns CDR1 MNHEY and CDR2 SVGAGI. The V gene lost 5 bases and the J gene lost 5 bases, with 13 bases spanning the gap. CDR3 length: 13 amino acids. The CDR3 DNA sequence: TGTGCCAGCAGTCTTCAACGGGTCCACGAGCAGTACTTC. Its protein product is CASSLQRVHEQYF.

The DNA of the CDR3 is TGTGCCAGCAGTGAGATTGGGGGGAGCACAGATACGCAGTATTTT. Amino acids: CASSEIGGSTDTQYF. The chain joins TRBV2 to TRBJ2-3; D might be TRBD2 (6 bases). Germline values: CDR1 SNHLY, CDR2 FYNNEI. V dropped 3 bases and J dropped 0 bases, with 10 bases sitting between them. This CDR3 contains 15 residues.

The rearrangement joins TRBV28 to TRBJ1-1, with no clear D. Germline V gene data show CDR1 as MDHEN and CDR2 as SYDVKM. CDR3 length equals 19 residues. Trimming left V 10 bases short and J 4 bases short, with 34 bases between. CDR3 bases: TGTGCCACGAGATGGCGAGAGGGTCCGGTGCAAATGATGGGCACTGAAGCTTTCTTT. It encodes CATRWREGPVQMMGTEAFF. Drawing the rest from reference TRBV28 and TRBJ1-1, the complete variable domain is DVKVTQSSRYLVKRTGEKVFLECVQDMDHENMFWYRQDPGLGLRLIYFSYDVKMKEKGDIPEGYSVSREKKERFSLILESASTNQTSMYLCATRWREGPVQMMGTEAFFGQGTRLTVV.

V usage is TRBV2 and J usage is TRBJ1-1; D ambiguous. The CDR3 is made up of 13 amino acids. V was cut by 8 bases and J by 5 bases, with 15 bases left in between. The germline V gene encodes CDR1 SNHLY and CDR2 FYNNEI. CDR3 in DNA: TGTGCCAGCTTTATTGTAGTTTCTACTGAAGCTTTCTTT. Encoded protein: CASFIVVSTEAFF.

This chain uses TRBV6-5 with TRBJ1-1; tentatively, D is TRBD1 (6 bases). V was clipped by 6 bases and J by 6 bases, with 17 bases between them. The CDR3 contains 14 residues. The germline CDR1 and CDR2 sequences are MNHEY and SVGAGI. CDR3 sequence: CASRAPQGYPEAFF. The CDR3 region has the DNA TGTGCCAGCAGGGCCCCACAGGGTTATCCTGAAGCTTTCTTT.

This sequence joins TRBV5-5 and TRBJ1-5; 7 bases fit TRBD1. Per the germline V gene, CDR1 is SGHKS and CDR2 is YYEKEE (reference sequence). This CDR3 is 15 amino acids long. After removal of 4 bases from V and 0 bases from J, the junction contained 4 bases not matched to a gene. The CDR3 bases are TGTGCCAGCAGCCGACAGGGAATTAGCAATCAGCCCCAGCATTTT. It encodes CASSRQGISNQPQHF.

The J gene is TRBJ2-7, the V gene TRBV11-3; the D gene is possibly TRBD2 (5 bases). This CDR3 has 13 residues. Trimming shortened V by 4 bases and J by 7 bases, and 14 bases separated the two germline ends. CDR1 is SGHNT and CDR2 is YENEEA in the germline V gene. This CDR3 is CASSSWPSGEQYF. In DNA, the CDR3 is TGTGCCAGCAGCTCATGGCCGTCGGGGGAGCAGTACTTC.